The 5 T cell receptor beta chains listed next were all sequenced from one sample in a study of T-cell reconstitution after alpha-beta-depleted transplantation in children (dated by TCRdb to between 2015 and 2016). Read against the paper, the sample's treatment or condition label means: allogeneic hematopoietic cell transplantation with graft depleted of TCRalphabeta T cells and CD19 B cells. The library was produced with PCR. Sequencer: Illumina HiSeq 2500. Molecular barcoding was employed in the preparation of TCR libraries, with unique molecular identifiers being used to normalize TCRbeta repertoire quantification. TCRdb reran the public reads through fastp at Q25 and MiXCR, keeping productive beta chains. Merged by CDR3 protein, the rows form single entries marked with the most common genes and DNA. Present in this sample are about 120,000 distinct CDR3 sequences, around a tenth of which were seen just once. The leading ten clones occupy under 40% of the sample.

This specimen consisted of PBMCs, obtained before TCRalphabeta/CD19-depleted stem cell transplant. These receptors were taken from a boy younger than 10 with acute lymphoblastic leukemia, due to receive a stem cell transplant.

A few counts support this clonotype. The CDR3 loop reads CASSHRSEPSTGELFF. Written as DNA, the CDR3 is TGTGCCAGCAGCCATCGCTCGGAGCCGAGCACCGGGGAGCTGTTTTTT. V and J are TRBV7-6 and TRBJ2-2, with no clear D. Germline V gene sequence: CDR1 SGHVS, CDR2 FNYEAQ. Deletions cut 5 bases from V and 4 bases from J, with 17 bases between. The CDR3 sequence is 16 residues long.

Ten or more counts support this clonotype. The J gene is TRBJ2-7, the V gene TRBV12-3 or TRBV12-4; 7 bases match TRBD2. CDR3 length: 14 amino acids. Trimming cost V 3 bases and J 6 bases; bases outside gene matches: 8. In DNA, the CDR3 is TGTGCCAGCAGTTTCTGGGGGGAGGGCTCCGAGCAGTACTTC. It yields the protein CASSFWGEGSEQYF.

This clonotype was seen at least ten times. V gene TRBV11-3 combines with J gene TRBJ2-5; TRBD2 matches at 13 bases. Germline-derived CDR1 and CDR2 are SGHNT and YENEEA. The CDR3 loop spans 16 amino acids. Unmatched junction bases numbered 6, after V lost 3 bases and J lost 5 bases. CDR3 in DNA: TGTGCCAGCAGCTTGCGGACTAGCGGGAGCGTTGAGACCCAGTACTTC. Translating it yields CASSLRTSGSVETQYF.

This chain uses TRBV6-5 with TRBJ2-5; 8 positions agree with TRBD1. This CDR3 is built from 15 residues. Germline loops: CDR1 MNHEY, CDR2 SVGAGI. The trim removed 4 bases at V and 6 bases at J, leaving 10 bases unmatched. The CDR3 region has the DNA TGTGCCAGCAGTTTCGACAGGGGAAGTGGAAAGACCCAGTACTTC. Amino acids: CASSFDRGSGKTQYF.

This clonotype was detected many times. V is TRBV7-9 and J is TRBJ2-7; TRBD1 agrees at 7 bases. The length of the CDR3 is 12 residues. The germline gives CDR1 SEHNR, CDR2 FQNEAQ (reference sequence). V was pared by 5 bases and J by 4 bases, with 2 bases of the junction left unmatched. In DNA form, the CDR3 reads TGTGCCAGCAGCGTGACAGGGTACGAGCAGTACTTC. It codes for CASSVTGYEQYF.